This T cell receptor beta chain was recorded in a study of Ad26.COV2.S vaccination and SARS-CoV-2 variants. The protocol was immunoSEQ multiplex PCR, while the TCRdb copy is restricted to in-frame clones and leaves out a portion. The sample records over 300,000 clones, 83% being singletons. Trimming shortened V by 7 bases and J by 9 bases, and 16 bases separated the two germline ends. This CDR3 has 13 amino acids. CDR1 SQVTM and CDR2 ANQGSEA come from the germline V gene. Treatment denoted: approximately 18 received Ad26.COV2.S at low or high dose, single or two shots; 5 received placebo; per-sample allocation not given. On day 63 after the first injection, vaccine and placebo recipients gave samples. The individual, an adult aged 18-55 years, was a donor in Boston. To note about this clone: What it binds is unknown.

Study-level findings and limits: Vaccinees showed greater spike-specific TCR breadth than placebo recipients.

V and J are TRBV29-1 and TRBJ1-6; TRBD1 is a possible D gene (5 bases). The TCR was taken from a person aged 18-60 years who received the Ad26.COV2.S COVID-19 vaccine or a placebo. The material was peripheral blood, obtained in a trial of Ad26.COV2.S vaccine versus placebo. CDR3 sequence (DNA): TGCAGCGCCAGCGAGGGGTTGCGTTCACCCCTCCACTTT. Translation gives CSASEGLRSPLHF.